The present T cell receptor (beta chain) was sequenced within a study of cytomegalovirus exposure and HLA in healthy donors. Findings and caveats of the study: Researchers reportedly found TCR beta sequences accurately predicted most subjects' HLA-A and HLA-B alleles. The study put 150 or so TCR beta chains on its list as cytomegalovirus-associated.

Vbeta (60) and Jbeta (13) primers were used in the PCR. Profiling relied on immunoSEQ multiplex PCR, and the TCRdb table lists in-frame clones only, not all of them. There are about 60,000 clones in the sample; 65% to 85% occur only once, and 2% to 3% lies in the top ten. CDR1 and CDR2 (germline): SGHVS, FQNEAQ. V was shortened by 0 bases and J by 0 bases, with 6 bases between the two germline ends. The CDR3 has 15 residues. Notes on this clone: Its target is unknown.

The TCR sequence derives from a female donor in good health and CMV-seronegative. The rearrangement links TRBV7-8 to TRBJ1-5; no clear D. Sequenced: PBMCs. CDR3 loop: CASSLAINSNQPQHF. In nucleotides, the CDR3 is TGTGCCAGCAGCTTAGCAATCAATAGCAATCAGCCCCAGCATTTT. The full variable domain, with the rest looked up from reference TRBV7-8 and TRBJ1-5, is GAGVSQSPRYKVAKRGQDVALRCDPISGHVSLFWYQQALGQGPEFLTYFQNEAQLDKSGLPSDRFFAERPEGSVSTLKIQRTQQEDSAVYLCASSLAINSNQPQHFGDGTRLSIL.